The 29 T cell receptor beta chains reported below all come from one sample, sequenced in a study of OX40 agonist ivuxolimab in advanced cancers. Sequencing was performed with immunoSEQ multiplex PCR; in TCRdb, only in-frame clones are kept and a portion is missing. The sample lists around 45,000 clones, around 90% seen once, with 5.5% to 7.5% in the top ten. Sequences were derived from CD4+ or CD8+ T cells sorted from blood, sampled in a trial of the OX40 agonist ivuxolimab. All receptors come from an adult with an advanced solid tumor such as melanoma, head and neck, liver or kidney cancer.

This chain connects TRBV2 to TRBJ2-3, with TRBD1 matching 10 bases. The CDR3 consists of 15 residues. V was clipped by 6 bases and J by 1 base; unmatched bases: 4. Per germline, CDR1 SNHLY and CDR2 FYNNEI. The CDR3 bases are TGTGCCAGCAGCGCCGGGACAGGGGGCACAGATACGCAGTATTTT. Its protein product is CASSAGTGGTDTQYF.

By sample fraction, this clone is medium-sized (0.01 to 0.1%). V and J are TRBV6-1 and TRBJ1-4; D is unclear. CDR1 MNHNS and CDR2 SASEGT come from the germline V gene. Trimming left V 2 bases short and J 5 bases short, with 9 bases between. The CDR3 is 14 amino acids. CDR3 amino acids: CASSEWLNNEKLFF. The DNA of the CDR3 is TGTGCCAGCAGTGAATGGCTCAACAATGAAAAACTGTTTTTT.

The rearrangement links TRBV9 to TRBJ2-6; 10 nucleotides align to TRBD2. Germline V lookup: CDR1 SGDLS, CDR2 YYNGEE. CDR3 size: 19 residues. Losses at the gene ends were 0 bases for V and 2 bases for J; bases not matched to a gene: 8. CDR3 DNA sequence: TGTGCCAGCAGCGTAGATGGGGCTAGCGGGAGTGCTGGGGCCAACGTCCTGACTTTC. Translation: CASSVDGASGSAGANVLTF.

This clone was counted between two and nine times. This chain connects TRBV7-9 to TRBJ1-3; 7 bases are a match to TRBD1. The CDR3 consists of 14 residues. Per the germline V gene, CDR1 is SEHNR and CDR2 is FQNEAQ (reference sequence). V was pared by 4 bases and J by 1 base, with 1 base of the junction left unmatched. This CDR3 reads CASSSTGSGNTIYF. As DNA, the CDR3 is TGTGCCAGCAGCTCGACAGGGTCTGGAAACACCATATATTTT. The whole variable domain, remainder taken from reference TRBV7-9 and TRBJ1-3, is DTGVSQNPRHKITKRGQNVTFRCDPISEHNRLYWYRQTLGQGPEFLTYFQNEAQLEKSRLLSDRFSAERPKGSFSTLEIQRTEQGDSAMYLCASSSTGSGNTIYFGEGSWLTVV.

This clone has just one count. The chain is built from TRBV7-8 and TRBJ2-1; 11 bases match TRBD2. The CDR3 covers 17 residues. V was clipped by 3 bases and J by 6 bases; unmatched bases: 10. The germline V gene encodes CDR1 SGHVS and CDR2 FQNEAQ. For the CDR3, the DNA is TGTGCCAGCAGCTTGGGCCCTACTAGCGGGAGTTTCAATGAGCAGTTCTTC. Its protein product is CASSLGPTSGSFNEQFF.

V and J are TRBV19 and TRBJ2-7; 8 bases map to TRBD2. This CDR3 has 15 residues. Losses at the gene ends were 6 bases for V and 4 bases for J; bases not matched to a gene: 11. The germline gives CDR1 LNHDA, CDR2 SQIVND (reference sequence). The CDR3 DNA is TGTGCCAGTAGCGCCGTAGCGGGAATGGTATACGAGCAGTACTTC. This encodes CASSAVAGMVYEQYF.

The CDR3 reads CASSPPRAEAFF. DNA for the CDR3: TGTGCCAGTAGTCCGCCCCGGGCTGAAGCTTTCTTT. This chain links TRBV19 with TRBJ1-1; D remains unclear. Germline V gene lookup returns CDR1 LNHDA and CDR2 SQIVND (reference sequence). Between the trimmed V and J ends, which lost 5 bases and 6 bases, there was a span of 10 bases. The CDR3 contains 12 residues.

V is TRBV11-2 and J is TRBJ2-7; the match to TRBD1 covers 10 bases. The germline V gene has CDR1 SGHAT and CDR2 FQNNGV. V shed 0 bases and J 7 bases; nucleotides not matched to a gene: 6. The CDR3 has 15 residues. CDR3 nucleotide sequence: TGTGCCAGCAGCTTAGATGGACAGGGGGTGGGTGAGCAGTACTTC. Protein product: CASSLDGQGVGEQYF.

In nucleotides, the CDR3 is TGTGCCAGCAGTCTCCGATGGGGGAACACTGAAGCTTTCTTT. As protein: CASSLRWGNTEAFF. The J gene is TRBJ1-1, the V gene TRBV28; D uncertain. The CDR3 loop spans 14 amino acids. Per germline, CDR1 MDHEN and CDR2 SYDVKM. The V end was cut by 5 bases, the J end by 1 base, with 11 bases between.

The rearrangement joins TRBV6-6 to TRBJ2-5; a possible D gene is TRBD2 (6 bases). The length of the CDR3 is 15 residues. Germline V gene sequence: CDR1 MNHNY, CDR2 SVGAGI (reference sequence). The ends were cut back, 2 bases at V and 4 bases at J, with 14 bases in the middle. This CDR3 reads CASSYPKLGGETQYF. The CDR3 nucleotides read TGTGCCAGCAGTTACCCTAAGCTGGGGGGAGAGACCCAGTACTTC.

This clone is a singleton in its sample. The chain carries TRBV7-9 and TRBJ2-1, with D perhaps TRBD2 (5 bases). Per the germline V gene, CDR1 is SEHNR and CDR2 is FQNEAQ (reference sequence). Trimming pared 2 bases from V and 1 base from J, leaving 6 bases between. This CDR3 is built from 14 residues. The CDR3 DNA follows: TGTGCCAGCAGCTTAAGCGGATCCTACAATGAGCAGTTCTTC. Translation gives CASSLSGSYNEQFF.

The rearrangement links TRBV5-4 to TRBJ2-7; D possibly corresponds to TRBD2 (6 bases). The CDR3 is 14 amino acids. V was cut by 2 bases and J by 3 bases, with 12 bases left in between. Germline-derived CDR1 and CDR2 are SGHNT and YYREEE (reference sequence). The CDR3 reads CASSFGGDLYEQYF. CDR3 nucleotide sequence: TGTGCCAGCAGCTTCGGAGGGGACCTCTACGAGCAGTACTTC.

The chain joins TRBV2 to TRBJ1-1, with 8 nucleotides matching TRBD1. This CDR3 is built from 10 residues. The V gene's germline CDR1 is SNHLY and CDR2 FYNNEI. V was pared by 6 bases and J by 10 bases, with 1 base of the junction left unmatched. The chain's CDR3 is CASSGTGAFF. The CDR3 DNA sequence: TGTGCCAGCAGCGGGACAGGAGCTTTCTTT.

The rearrangement links TRBV19 to TRBJ2-1; no clear D gene. The V gene's germline CDR1 is LNHDA and CDR2 SQIVND (reference sequence). This CDR3 has 15 amino acids. The germline V and J ends were trimmed by 3 bases and 4 bases, with 13 bases remaining between them. The CDR3 sequence: CASSIASPIYNEQFF. CDR3 DNA sequence: TGTGCCAGTAGTATCGCGAGCCCCATTTACAATGAGCAGTTCTTC.

In its sample, this clone was seen a few times. V usage is TRBV5-6 and J usage is TRBJ2-4; possibly TRBD1 for D (5 bases). V dropped 0 bases and J dropped 3 bases, with 10 bases sitting between them. In germline, CDR1 is SGHDT, CDR2 YYEEEE. This CDR3 region has 15 residues. CDR3 sequence: CASSLDQGFKNIQYF. CDR3 nucleotides: TGTGCCAGCAGCTTGGACCAGGGCTTCAAAAACATTCAGTACTTC.

The gene calls are TRBV27 and TRBJ1-3; D might be TRBD1 (6 bases). This CDR3 has 15 amino acids. The V and J ends lost 11 bases and 0 bases respectively, with 17 bases between them. The V gene's germline CDR1 is MNHEY and CDR2 SMNVEV (reference sequence). The CDR3: CAAKGPGDSGNTIYF. The CDR3 DNA follows: TGTGCCGCAAAAGGTCCAGGGGACTCTGGAAACACCATATATTTT.

As regards this clone: The junction and the germline gene differ at one end; a read error may be behind it. The V and J genes are TRBV4-1 and TRBJ1-2, with unresolved D. The CDR3 runs to 14 residues. Germline-derived CDR1 and CDR2 are MGHRA and YSYEKL. As DNA, the CDR3 is TGCGCCAGCAGCCAAGATCTTCAGGACCATGGCCACACCTTC. Amino acids: CASSQDLQDHGHTF.

The V gene is TRBV5-1, the J gene TRBJ1-1; D might be TRBD1 (6 bases). Germline V gives CDR1 SGHRS, CDR2 YFSETQ. The CDR3 sequence is 14 residues long. Deletions cut 4 bases from V and 5 bases from J, with 15 bases between. The CDR3 sequence: CASSTEQGWTEAFF. Written as DNA, the CDR3 is TGCGCCAGCAGCACAGAACAGGGTTGGACTGAAGCTTTCTTT.

In this sample, this clone turned up a few times. This rearrangement joins TRBV5-1 to TRBJ1-6; possible D gene TRBD1, 6 bases. Trimming took 5 bases from V and 10 from J, leaving 10 bases between them. The CDR3 has 12 residues. Germline V gene data show CDR1 as SGHRS and CDR2 as YFSETQ. Written as DNA, the CDR3 is TGCGCCAGCAGAACAGGGATCTCACCCCTCCACTTT. Protein sequence: CASRTGISPLHF.

The chain joins TRBV27 to TRBJ2-1, with D possibly TRBD2 on 5 matching bases. V shed 5 bases and J shed 8 bases, with 16 bases lying between them. Germline lookup yields CDR1 MNHEY and CDR2 SMNVEV (reference sequence). The CDR3 sequence is 14 residues long. In nucleotides, the CDR3 is TGTGCCAGCAGTCCCCCTTGGCCCGGGGATGAGCAGTTCTTC. Its translation: CASSPPWPGDEQFF.

V usage is TRBV2 and J usage is TRBJ1-1; TRBD1 might be the D (6 bases). CDR1 is SNHLY, CDR2 FYNNEI, per germline. Trimming took off 8 bases at V and 3 bases at J, with 10 bases between the two ends. This CDR3 is 12 amino acids long. The CDR3, as DNA: TGTGCCAGCCGAAACAGGGACACTGAAGCTTTCTTT. Translation: CASRNRDTEAFF.

The V call is TRBV10-1, the J call TRBJ1-2; 7 bases match TRBD1. The CDR3 sequence is 13 residues long. Germline V CDR1 and CDR2: WNHNN, SYGVQD (reference sequence). The V segment lost 2 bases and the J segment 6 bases; nucleotides outside the gene matches: 3. This chain's CDR3 is CASSEPGGNGYTF. DNA of the CDR3: TGCGCCAGCAGTGAGCCAGGGGGTAATGGCTACACCTTC.

The rearrangement uses TRBV4-1 and TRBJ2-1; 9 nucleotides align to TRBD1. CDR3 size: 19 residues. The ends lost 4 bases at V and 4 bases at J; junction bases unmatched: 17. Looked up from germline, CDR1 is MGHRA and CDR2 is YSYEKL. In DNA, the CDR3 is TGCGCCAGCAGCCTTGCCCCTACCGGGACAGGGAACTTTTACAATGAGCAGTTCTTC. It yields the protein CASSLAPTGTGNFYNEQFF.

The V call is TRBV2, the J call TRBJ2-2; TRBD1 is a possible D gene (5 bases). The CDR3 has 14 amino acids. V dropped 7 bases and J dropped 2 bases, with 11 bases sitting between them. Germline V CDR1 and CDR2: SNHLY, FYNNEI. The CDR3 DNA follows: TGTGCCAGCATTTCAGGGATAAACACCGGGGAGCTGTTTTTT. Protein: CASISGINTGELFF.

This clone was counted a single time. The V call is TRBV25-1, the J call TRBJ2-2; no reliable D call. The CDR3 is made up of 12 amino acids. Germline V gives CDR1 MGHDK, CDR2 SYGVNS. Trimming shortened V by 3 bases and J by 6 bases, and 5 bases separated the two germline ends. The CDR3 is CASSDAAGELFF. In nucleotides, the CDR3 is TGTGCCAGCAGTGATGCCGCCGGGGAGCTGTTTTTT.

This chain uses TRBV27 with TRBJ2-7; D ambiguous. This CDR3 is built from 11 residues. The V and J ends lost 6 bases and 3 bases respectively, with 6 bases between them. Germline V gene sequence: CDR1 MNHEY, CDR2 SMNVEV (reference sequence). The CDR3 DNA sequence: TGTGCCAGCAGCTCAAACTACGAGCAGTACTTC. This sequence encodes CASSSNYEQYF.

The V call is TRBV27, the J call TRBJ1-6, with no clear D. Looked up from germline, CDR1 is MNHEY and CDR2 is SMNVEV (reference sequence). This CDR3 is built from 16 residues. V lost 8 bases to trimming and J lost 1 base, with 15 bases between them. The chain's CDR3 is CASGLMGFSYNSPLHF. The CDR3 nucleotides are TGTGCCAGCGGCCTAATGGGGTTTTCCTATAATTCACCCCTCCACTTT.

The chain recombines TRBV11-2 with TRBJ2-5, with D perhaps matching TRBD1 (6 bases). This CDR3 region has 16 residues. V was clipped by 5 bases and J by 5 bases, with 21 bases between them. Germline V CDR1 and CDR2: SGHAT, FQNNGV. The CDR3 reads CASSLRPGTNPETQYF. CDR3 nucleotide sequence: TGTGCCAGCAGCCTCCGTCCCGGGACAAATCCGGAGACCCAGTACTTC.

This clone was recorded only once. This same CDR3 is encoded by further DNA sequences in the sample. The rearrangement joins TRBV6-6 to TRBJ1-1, with no clear D. With 0 bases removed from V and 4 bases from J, the gap between germline ends came to 6 bases. The length of the CDR3 is 13 residues. CDR1 is MNHNY and CDR2 is SVGAGI in the germline V gene (reference sequence). DNA for the CDR3: TGTGCCAGCAGTTACTCGAAGTCCACTGAAGCTTTCTTT. Its translation: CASSYSKSTEAFF.